The following is a T cell receptor (beta chain) sequence with its context. The data were produced by immunoSEQ multiplex PCR, yet TCRdb's version contains in-frame clones alone and is incomplete. The data show around 1.5 million clones, approximately 98% seen once. This sample was taken from a study of shared clonotypes between healthy human individuals. Germline CDR1 MDHEN, CDR2 SYDVKM. The CDR3 is 22 residues long. Trimming shortened V by 2 bases and J by 0 bases, and 29 bases separated the two germline ends. This rearrangement joins TRBV28 to TRBJ1-5; no definite D call. This receptor was obtained from a man aged 25-45 years in good health. Sequencing was done on a sample of naive CD4+ T cells sorted from blood. The subset was: CD45RA+ positively selected. CDR3 sequence: CASSLMSVSGLASRYSNQPQHF. DNA of the CDR3: TGTGCCAGCAGTTTAATGTCCGTATCAGGTCTCGCTTCCAGGTATAGCAATCAGCCCCAGCATTTT.